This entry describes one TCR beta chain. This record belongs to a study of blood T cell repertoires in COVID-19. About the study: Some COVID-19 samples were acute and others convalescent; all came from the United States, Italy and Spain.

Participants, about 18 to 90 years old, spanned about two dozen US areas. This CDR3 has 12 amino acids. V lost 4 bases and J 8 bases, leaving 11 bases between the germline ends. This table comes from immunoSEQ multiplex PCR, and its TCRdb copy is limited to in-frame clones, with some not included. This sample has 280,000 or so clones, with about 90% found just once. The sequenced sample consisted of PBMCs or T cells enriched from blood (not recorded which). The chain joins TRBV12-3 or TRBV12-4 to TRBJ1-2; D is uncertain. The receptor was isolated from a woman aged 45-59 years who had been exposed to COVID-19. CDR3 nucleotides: TGTGCCAGCAGTTCTTACTCCTGGGGCTACACCTTC. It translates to CASSSYSWGYTF.